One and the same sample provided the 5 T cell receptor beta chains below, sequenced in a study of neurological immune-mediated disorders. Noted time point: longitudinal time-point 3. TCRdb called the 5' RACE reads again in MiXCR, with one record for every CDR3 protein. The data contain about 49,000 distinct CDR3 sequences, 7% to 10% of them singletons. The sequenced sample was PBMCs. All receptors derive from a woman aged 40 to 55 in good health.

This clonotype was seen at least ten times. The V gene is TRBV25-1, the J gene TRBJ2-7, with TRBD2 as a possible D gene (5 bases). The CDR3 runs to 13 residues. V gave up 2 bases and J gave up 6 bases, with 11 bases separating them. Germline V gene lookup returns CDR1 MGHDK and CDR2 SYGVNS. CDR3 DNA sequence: TGTGCCAGCAGTGAACCGGGAACGATCGAGCAGTACTTC. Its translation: CASSEPGTIEQYF.

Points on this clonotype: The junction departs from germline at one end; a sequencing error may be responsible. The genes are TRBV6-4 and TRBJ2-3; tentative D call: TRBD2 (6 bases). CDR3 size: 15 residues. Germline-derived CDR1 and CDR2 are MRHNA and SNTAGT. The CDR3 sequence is CSSSSGGQNTDTQYF. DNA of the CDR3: TGTTCCAGCAGTTCCGGAGGGCAGAACACAGATACGCAGTATTTT.

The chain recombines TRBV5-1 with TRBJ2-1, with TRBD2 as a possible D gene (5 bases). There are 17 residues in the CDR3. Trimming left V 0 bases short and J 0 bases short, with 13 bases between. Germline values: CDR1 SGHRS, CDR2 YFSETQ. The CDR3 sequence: CASSLARSGSSYNEQFF. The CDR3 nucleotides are TGCGCCAGCAGCTTGGCCAGAAGCGGATCCTCCTACAATGAGCAGTTCTTC.

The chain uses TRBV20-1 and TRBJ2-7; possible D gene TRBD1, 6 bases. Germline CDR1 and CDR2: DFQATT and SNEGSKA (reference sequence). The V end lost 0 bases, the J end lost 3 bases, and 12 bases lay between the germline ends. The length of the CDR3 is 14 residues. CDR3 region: CSARDRQGNYEQYF. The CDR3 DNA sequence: TGCAGTGCTAGAGATAGGCAGGGGAACTACGAGCAGTACTTC.

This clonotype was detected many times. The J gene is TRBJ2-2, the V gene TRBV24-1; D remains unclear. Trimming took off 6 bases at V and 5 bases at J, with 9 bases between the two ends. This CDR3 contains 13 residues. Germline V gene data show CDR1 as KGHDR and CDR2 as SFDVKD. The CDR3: CATSLWRTGELFF. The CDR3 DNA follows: TGTGCCACCAGTCTATGGCGGACCGGGGAGCTGTTTTTT.